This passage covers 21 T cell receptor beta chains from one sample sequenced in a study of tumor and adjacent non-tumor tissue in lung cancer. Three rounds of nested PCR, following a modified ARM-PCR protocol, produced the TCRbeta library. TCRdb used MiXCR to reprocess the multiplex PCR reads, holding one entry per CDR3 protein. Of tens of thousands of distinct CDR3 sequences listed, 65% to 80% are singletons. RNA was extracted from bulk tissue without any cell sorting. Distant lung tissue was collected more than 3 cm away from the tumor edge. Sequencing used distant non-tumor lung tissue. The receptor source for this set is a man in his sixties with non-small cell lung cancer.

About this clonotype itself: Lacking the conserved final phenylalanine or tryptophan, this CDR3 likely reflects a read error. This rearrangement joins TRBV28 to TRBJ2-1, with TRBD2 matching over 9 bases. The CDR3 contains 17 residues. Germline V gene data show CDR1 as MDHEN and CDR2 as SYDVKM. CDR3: CASSFRAGLAEYNKQFS. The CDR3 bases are TGTGCCAGCAGTTTCAGGGCGGGACTAGCAGAATACAATAAGCAGTTCTCC.

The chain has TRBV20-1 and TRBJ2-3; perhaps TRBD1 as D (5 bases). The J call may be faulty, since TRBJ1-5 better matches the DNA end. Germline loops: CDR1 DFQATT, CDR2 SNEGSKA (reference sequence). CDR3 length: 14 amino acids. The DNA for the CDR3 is TGCAGTGTCTCGCGGGACCAAGGCACAGATACGCAGCATTTT. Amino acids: CSVSRDQGTDTQHF.

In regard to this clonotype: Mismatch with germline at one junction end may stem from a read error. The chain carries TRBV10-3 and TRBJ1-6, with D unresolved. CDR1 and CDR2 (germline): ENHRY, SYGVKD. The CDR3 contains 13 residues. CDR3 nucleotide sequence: TGTGCCATCAGTGAGTCAAACTGGTCACCGCTCCAATTT. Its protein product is CAISESNWSPLQF.

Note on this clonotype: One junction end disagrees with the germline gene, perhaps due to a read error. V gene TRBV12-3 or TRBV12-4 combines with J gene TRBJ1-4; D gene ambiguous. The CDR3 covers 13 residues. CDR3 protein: CASSLVPKERLFF. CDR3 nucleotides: TGTGCCAGTAGTTTAGTGCCCAAGGAACGCTTGTTTTTT.

CDR3 protein: CASMTELIQPQHF. The CDR3 DNA reads as TGTGCCAGCATGACAGAATTAATTCAGCCCCAGCATTTT. The chain has TRBV6-6 and TRBJ1-5, with D perhaps TRBD1 (5 bases). The CDR3 totals 13 residues. The V end was cut by 7 bases, the J end by 6 bases, with 13 bases between. From germline, CDR1 is MNHNY and CDR2 SVGAGI (reference sequence).

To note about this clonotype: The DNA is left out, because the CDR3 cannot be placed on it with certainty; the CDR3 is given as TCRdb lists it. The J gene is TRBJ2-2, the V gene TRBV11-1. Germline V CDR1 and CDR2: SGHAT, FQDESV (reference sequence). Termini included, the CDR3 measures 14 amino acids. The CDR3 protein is CARSYTCGTWEPFF.

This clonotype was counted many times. CDR3 DNA sequence: TGCGCCAGCAGCTTTTACGCGGGCTCTGGAAACACCATATATTTT. Its translation: CASSFYAGSGNTIYF. This chain connects TRBV5-1 to TRBJ1-3; D remains ambiguous. This CDR3 contains 15 residues. Germline values: CDR1 SGHRS, CDR2 YFSETQ. With 2 bases removed from V and 0 bases from J, the gap between germline ends came to 9 bases. Based on the CDR3 plus reference TRBV5-1 and TRBJ1-3, the full variable domain is KAGVTQTPRYLIKTRGQQVTLSCSPISGHRSVSWYQQTPGQGLQFLFEYFSETQRNKGNFPGRFSGRQFSNSRSEMNVSTLELGDSALYLCASSFYAGSGNTIYFGEGSWLTVV.

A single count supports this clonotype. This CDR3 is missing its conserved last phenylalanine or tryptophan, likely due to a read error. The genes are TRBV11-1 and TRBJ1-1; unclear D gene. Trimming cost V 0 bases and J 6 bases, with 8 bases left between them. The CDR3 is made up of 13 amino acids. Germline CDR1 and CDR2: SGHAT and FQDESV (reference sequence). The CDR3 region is CASSLAPLAEAFL. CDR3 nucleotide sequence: TGTGCCAGCAGCTTAGCGCCGTTGGCTGAAGCTTTCTTA.

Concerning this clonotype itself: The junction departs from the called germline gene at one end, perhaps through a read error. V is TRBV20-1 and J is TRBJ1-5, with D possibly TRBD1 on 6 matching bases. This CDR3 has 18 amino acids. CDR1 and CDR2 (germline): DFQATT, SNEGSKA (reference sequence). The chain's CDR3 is CSVEGAGTLSWYSNQPAF. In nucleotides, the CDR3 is TGCAGTGTTGAGGGCGCCGGGACACTGAGCTGGTATAGCAATCAGCCAGCATTT.

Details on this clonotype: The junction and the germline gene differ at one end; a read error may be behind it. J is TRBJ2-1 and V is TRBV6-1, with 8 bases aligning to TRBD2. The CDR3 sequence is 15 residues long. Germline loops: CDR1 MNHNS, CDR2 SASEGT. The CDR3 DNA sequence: TGTGCCAGCAATGAAGTCCCGGGACTAGGATATGAGCAGTTCTTC. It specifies CASNEVPGLGYEQFF.

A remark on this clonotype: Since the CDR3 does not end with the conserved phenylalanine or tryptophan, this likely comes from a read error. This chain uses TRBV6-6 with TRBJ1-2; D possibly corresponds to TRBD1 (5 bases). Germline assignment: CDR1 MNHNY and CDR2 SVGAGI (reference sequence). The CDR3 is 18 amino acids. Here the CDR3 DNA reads TGTGCCAGCAGTTCATGGGTTTTCGGAGGGGTCCTTAACTACGGCTACACCCTC. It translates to CASSSWVFGGVLNYGYTL.

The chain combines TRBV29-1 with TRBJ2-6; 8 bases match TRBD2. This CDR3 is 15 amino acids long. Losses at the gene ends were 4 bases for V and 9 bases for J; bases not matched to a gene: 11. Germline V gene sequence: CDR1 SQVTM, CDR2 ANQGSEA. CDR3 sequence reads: CSVAAGDTGVNVLTF. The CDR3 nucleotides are TGCAGCGTTGCAGCGGGAGATACTGGTGTCAACGTCCTGACTTTC. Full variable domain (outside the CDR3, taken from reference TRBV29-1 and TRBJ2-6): SAVISQKPSRDICQRGTSLTIQCQVDSQVTMMFWYRQQPGQSLTLIATANQGSEATYESGFVIDKFPISRPNLTFSTLTVSNMSPEDSSIYLCSVAAGDTGVNVLTFGAGSRLTVL.

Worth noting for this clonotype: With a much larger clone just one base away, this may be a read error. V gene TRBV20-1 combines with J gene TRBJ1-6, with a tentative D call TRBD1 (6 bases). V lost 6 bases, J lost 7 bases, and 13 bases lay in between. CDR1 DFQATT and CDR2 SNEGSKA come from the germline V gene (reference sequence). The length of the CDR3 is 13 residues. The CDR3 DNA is TGCAGTGCCGTCTGGGGGCCCAATTCACCCCTCCACTTT. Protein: CSAVWGPNSPLHF.

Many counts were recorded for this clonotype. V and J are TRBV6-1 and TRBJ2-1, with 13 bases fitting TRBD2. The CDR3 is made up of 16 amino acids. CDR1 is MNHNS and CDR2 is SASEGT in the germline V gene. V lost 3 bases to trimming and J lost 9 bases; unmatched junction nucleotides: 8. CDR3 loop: CASSDRTSGRFGEQFF. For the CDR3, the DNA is TGTGCCAGCAGTGACAGGACTAGCGGGAGATTCGGTGAGCAGTTCTTC.

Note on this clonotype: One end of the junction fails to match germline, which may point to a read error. The CDR3 DNA sequence: TGTGCCAGCAGTACGGCTAGCGTGAGGGATCCCAATGATCAGTTCTTC. This gives the protein CASSTASVRDPNDQFF. This chain joins TRBV28 and TRBJ2-1; the D gene is possibly TRBD2 (6 bases). This CDR3 has 16 residues. Germline CDR1 and CDR2: MDHEN and SYDVKM. The whole variable domain, filled in from reference TRBV28 and TRBJ2-1, reads DVKVTQSSRYLVKRTGEKVFLECVQDMDHENMFWYRQDPGLGLRLIYFSYDVKMKEKGDIPEGYSVSREKKERFSLILESASTNQTSMYLCASSTASVRDPNDQFFGPGTRLTVL.

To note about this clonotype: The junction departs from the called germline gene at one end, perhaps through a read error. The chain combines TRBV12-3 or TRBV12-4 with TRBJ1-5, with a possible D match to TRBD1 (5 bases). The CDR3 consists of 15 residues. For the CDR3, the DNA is TGTGCCAGCACGGGGGTCTCATGGACCGATCAGCCCCAGCACTTT. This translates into CASTGVSWTDQPQHF.

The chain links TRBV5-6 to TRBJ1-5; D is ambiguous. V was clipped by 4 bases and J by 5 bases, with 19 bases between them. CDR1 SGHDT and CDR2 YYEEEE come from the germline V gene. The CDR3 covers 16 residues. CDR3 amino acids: CASSISYRARDQPQHF. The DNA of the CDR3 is TGTGCCAGCAGCATAAGCTACAGAGCAAGGGATCAGCCCCAGCATTTT.

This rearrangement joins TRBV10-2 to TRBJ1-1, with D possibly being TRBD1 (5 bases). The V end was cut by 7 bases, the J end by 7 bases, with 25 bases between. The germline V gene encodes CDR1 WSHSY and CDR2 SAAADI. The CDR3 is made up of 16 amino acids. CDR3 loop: CASTGLARSLTSEAFF. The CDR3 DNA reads TGCGCCAGCACGGGGCTGGCACGGAGTTTAACTAGTGAAGCTTTCTTT.

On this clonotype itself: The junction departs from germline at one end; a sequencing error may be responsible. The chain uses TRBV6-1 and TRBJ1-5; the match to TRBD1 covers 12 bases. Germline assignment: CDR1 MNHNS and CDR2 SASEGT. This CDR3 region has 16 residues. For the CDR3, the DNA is TGTGCCAGCAATGCACGGGACAGGGGGCTCAATCAGCTCCAGCATTTT. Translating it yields CASNARDRGLNQLQHF.

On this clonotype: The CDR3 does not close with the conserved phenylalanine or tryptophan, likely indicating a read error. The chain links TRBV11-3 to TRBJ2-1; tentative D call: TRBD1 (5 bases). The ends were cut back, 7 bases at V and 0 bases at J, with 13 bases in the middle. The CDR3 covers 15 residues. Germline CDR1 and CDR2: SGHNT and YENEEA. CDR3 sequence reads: CASNSHRSSYNEQFL. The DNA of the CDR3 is TGTGCCAGCAACTCACACAGGAGCTCCTACAATGAGCAGTTCTTG.

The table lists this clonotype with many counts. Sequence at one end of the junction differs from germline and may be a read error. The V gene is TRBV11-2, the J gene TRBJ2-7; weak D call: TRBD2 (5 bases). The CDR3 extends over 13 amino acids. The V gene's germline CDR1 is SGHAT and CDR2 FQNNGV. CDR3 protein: CASSLVASYGQYF. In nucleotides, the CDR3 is TGTGCCAGCAGCTTAGTGGCTAGCTACGGGCAGTACTTC.